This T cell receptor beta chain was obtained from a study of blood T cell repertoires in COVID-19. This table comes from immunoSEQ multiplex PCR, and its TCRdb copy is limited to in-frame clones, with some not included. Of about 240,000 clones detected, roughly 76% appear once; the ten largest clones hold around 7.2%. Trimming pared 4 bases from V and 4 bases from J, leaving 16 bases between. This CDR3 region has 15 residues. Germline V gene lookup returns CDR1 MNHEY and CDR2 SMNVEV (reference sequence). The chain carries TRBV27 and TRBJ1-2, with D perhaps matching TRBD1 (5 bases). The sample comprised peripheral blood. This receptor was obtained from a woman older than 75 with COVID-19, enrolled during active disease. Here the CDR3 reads CASSSDRGAVYGYTF. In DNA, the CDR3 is TGTGCCAGCAGTTCCGATCGCGGGGCGGTCTATGGCTACACCTTC.